The T cell receptor (beta chain) described here comes from a study of radiotherapy plus CTLA-4 blockade in lung cancer (dated by TCRdb to 2017 to 2018). General notes on the study: Among enrolled patients, 15% to 20% had an objective response and 31% reached disease control.

Summary of the overall study and its limitations: After treatment with radiotherapy and ipilimumab, TCR clones that originated in tumors expanded in peripheral blood. Increased serum interferon-beta after radiation, together with early dynamic changes in blood T cell clones, were reported to be the strongest predictors of response.

The study evaluated CTLA-4 blockade (ipilimumab) given together with focal radiation therapy in patients who had chemo-refractory metastatic non-small-cell lung cancer. Reading from cysteine to phenylalanine, the CDR3 counts 14 amino acids. Only CDR3 DNA remains: 42 bases, in frame from the first base. After removal of 0 bases from V and 3 bases from J, the junction retains 0 bases not matched to a gene. CDR1 SGHRS and CDR2 YFSETQ were looked up in the germline V gene. Remarks on this clone: The clone's antigen remains unknown. Base-call qualities are not available, and no considerably larger clone is one nucleotide away.

To prepare the library, the immunoSEQ multiplex PCR assay was applied. Not all clones reach the TCRdb copy of this immuneACCESS table, which keeps in-frame sequences only. Checked studies attribute under half of the gap to unresolved V genes and leave the rest unexplained. Across this sample there are about 44,000 clones, with 70% to 80% seen only once. The ten largest account for approximately 2.4% of the sample. The chain uses TRBV5-1 and TRBJ2-7; 10 of the junction bases match TRBD1. This clonotype originated in a human donor with non-small cell lung cancer whose response to radiotherapy plus ipilimumab could not be evaluated. Here the sequenced sample was peripheral blood, taken from a patient treated with radiotherapy plus ipilimumab. The CDR3 has the sequence CASSLGDRGYEQYF. The nucleotides read TGCGCCAGCAGCTTGGGGGACAGGGGCTACGAGCAGTACTTC.